The 20 T cell receptor beta chains below all came from one sample that was sequenced in a study of T cell responses to AZD1222 COVID-19 vaccine. Only in-frame clones appear in the TCRdb table, and some are missing; sequencing was by immunoSEQ multiplex PCR. The sample yields about 99,000 clones, approximately 90% seen once. The material sequenced was peripheral blood, taken on day 0 of AZD1222 vaccination. The receptors derive from an adult in good health.

The CDR3 DNA follows: TGTGCCAGCAGCTTAGCGATCCGGGGGCTAGCTAATGAAAAACTGTTTTTT. This sequence encodes CASSLAIRGLANEKLFF. The chain links TRBV7-2 to TRBJ1-4, with D possibly matching TRBD1 (6 bases). The CDR3 is 17 residues long. V was trimmed by 0 bases and J by 3 bases, leaving 14 bases between them. Germline CDR1 is SGHTA and CDR2 is FQGNSA.

The rearrangement joins TRBV29-1 to TRBJ1-1; TRBD1 is a possible D gene (6 bases). V gave up 6 bases and J gave up 10 bases, with 6 bases separating them. Germline CDR1 SQVTM, CDR2 ANQGSEA. The CDR3 sequence is 8 residues long. The CDR3 coding sequence is TGCAGCGTGACAGGAGCTTTCTTT. Amino acids: CSVTGAFF.

The sample holds one count of this clone. CDR3 DNA: TGCAGCGTCCAGGACAGAGGGGCCTACAATGAGCAGTTCTTC. It yields the protein CSVQDRGAYNEQFF. The chain recombines TRBV29-1 with TRBJ2-1; possibly TRBD1 for D (6 bases). V was trimmed by 6 bases and J by 2 bases, leaving 14 bases between them. CDR1 is SQVTM and CDR2 is ANQGSEA in the germline V gene. The CDR3 totals 14 residues.

The CDR3 spells CASSPTPQTATNEKLFF. CDR3 bases: TGTGCCAGCTCACCAACCCCCCAAACAGCAACTAATGAAAAACTGTTTTTT. V is TRBV18 and J is TRBJ1-4; D gene unclear. Trimming took 2 bases from V and 0 from J, leaving 13 bases between them. The germline CDR1 and CDR2 sequences are KGHSH and LQKENI. This CDR3 has 17 amino acids. Using reference TRBV18 and TRBJ1-4 for the parts outside the CDR3, the full variable domain is NAGVMQNPRHLVRRRGQEARLRCSPMKGHSHVYWYRQLPEEGLKFMVYLQKENIIDESGMPKERFSAEFPKEGPSILRIQQVVRGDSAAYFCASSPTPQTATNEKLFFGSGTQLSVL.

The DNA for the CDR3 is TGTGCCAGCAGCTACGGACAGACCACTAACTATGGCTACACCTTC. This sequence encodes CASSYGQTTNYGYTF. The rearrangement uses TRBV9 and TRBJ1-2, with D possibly being TRBD1 (6 bases). CDR1 SGDLS and CDR2 YYNGEE come from the germline V gene. The CDR3 is made up of 15 amino acids. V shed 4 bases and J shed 0 bases, with 13 bases lying between them.

CDR3 bases: TGTGCCACCAGTGATGGACAACCTAATTCACCCCTCCACTTT. It encodes CATSDGQPNSPLHF. The V and J genes are TRBV24-1 and TRBJ1-6; maybe TRBD1 (5 bases). Germline-derived CDR1 and CDR2 are KGHDR and SFDVKD. This CDR3 has 14 amino acids. V gave up 3 bases and J gave up 6 bases, with 8 bases separating them.

The J gene is TRBJ1-5, the V gene TRBV6-2 or TRBV6-3; 10 bases line up with TRBD1. The CDR3 extends over 14 amino acids. V shed 5 bases, J shed 7 bases, and the junction held 5 bases outside the gene matches. Germline CDR1 reads MNHEY; CDR2 reads SVGEGT. The DNA of the CDR3 is TGTGCCAGCAGTACCGACAGGGGGCAACAGCCCCAGCATTTT. This gives the protein CASSTDRGQQPQHF.

This clone was seen a single time. The J gene is TRBJ2-3, the V gene TRBV15, with D possibly TRBD2 on 6 matching bases. V was shortened by 10 bases and J by 3 bases, with 14 bases between the two germline ends. The CDR3 is 13 amino acids. Germline assignment: CDR1 LNHNV and CDR2 YYDKDF (reference sequence). CDR3 region: CAISSGGTDTQYF. CDR3 bases: TGTGCCATAAGTTCCGGGGGAACAGATACGCAGTATTTT. The entire variable domain, with the rest obtained from reference TRBV15 and TRBJ2-3, is as follows: DAMVIQNPRYQVTQFGKPVTLSCSQTLNHNVMYWYQQKSSQAPKLLFHYYDKDFNNEADTPDNFQSRRPNTSFCFLDIRSPGLGDTAMYLCAISSGGTDTQYFGPGTRLTVL.

The CDR3: CAWRKIMSTDTQYF. For the CDR3, the DNA is TGTGCCTGGAGGAAAATAATGAGCACAGATACGCAGTATTTT. V is TRBV30 and J is TRBJ2-3; D is unclear. V lost 3 bases to trimming and J lost 0 bases, with 10 bases between them. Germline loops: CDR1 GTSNPN, CDR2 SVGIG (reference sequence). The CDR3 covers 14 residues.

V is TRBV5-5 and J is TRBJ1-5; 7 bases fit TRBD1. This CDR3 has 14 residues. V lost 2 bases to trimming and J lost 4 bases; unmatched junction nucleotides: 3. Germline loops: CDR1 SGHKS, CDR2 YYEKEE (reference sequence). The CDR3 here is CASSFLQGNQPQHF. DNA for the CDR3: TGTGCCAGCAGCTTCTTACAGGGGAATCAGCCCCAGCATTTT.

V usage is TRBV6-5 and J usage is TRBJ1-2; tentatively, D is TRBD1 (5 bases). There are 11 residues in the CDR3. Germline V lookup: CDR1 MNHEY, CDR2 SVGAGI. V shed 7 bases and J shed 6 bases, with 9 bases lying between them. CDR3 coding DNA: TGTGCCAGCACCCAGGGAAATGGCTACACCTTC. Protein sequence: CASTQGNGYTF.

The chain joins TRBV30 to TRBJ2-7, with D uncertain. CDR3 length: 11 amino acids. The V gene's germline CDR1 is GTSNPN and CDR2 SVGIG (reference sequence). The V gene lost 1 base and the J gene lost 4 bases, with 5 bases spanning the gap. CDR3 residues: CAWSGNYEQYF. The CDR3 coding sequence is TGTGCCTGGAGTGGGAATTACGAGCAGTACTTC.

This chain links TRBV10-3 with TRBJ1-5; no definite D call. Germline values: CDR1 ENHRY, CDR2 SYGVKD. Between the trimmed V and J ends, which lost 8 bases and 0 bases, there was a span of 8 bases. This CDR3 spans 13 amino acids. In nucleotides, the CDR3 is TGTGCCATCGCACAGAATAGCAATCAGCCCCAGCATTTT. Translation gives CAIAQNSNQPQHF.

The chain carries TRBV18 and TRBJ2-3; TRBD1 aligns across 9 bases. J gave up 4 bases and V 2 bases, and 19 bases lay outside the gene matches. From germline, CDR1 is KGHSH and CDR2 LQKENI. This CDR3 has 20 amino acids. In nucleotides, the CDR3 is TGTGCCAGCTCACCAATGGGGCCTATACAGGGGGCAAATTTGTCAGATACGCAGTATTTT. Its translation is CASSPMGPIQGANLSDTQYF.

V gene TRBV7-9 combines with J gene TRBJ2-3, with 7 bases that match TRBD2. The trim removed 6 bases at V and 0 bases at J, leaving 18 bases unmatched. CDR3 length equals 19 residues. Per the germline V gene, CDR1 is SEHNR and CDR2 is FQNEAQ (reference sequence). CDR3 nucleotides: TGTGCCAGCAGTCTTGTCAGAGGGCGGGGGATTCCTAGCACAGATACGCAGTATTTT. Translating it yields CASSLVRGRGIPSTDTQYF. The variable domain in full, with the rest retrieved from reference TRBV7-9 and TRBJ2-3, is DTGVSQNPRHKITKRGQNVTFRCDPISEHNRLYWYRQTLGQGPEFLTYFQNEAQLEKSRLLSDRFSAERPKGSFSTLEIQRTEQGDSAMYLCASSLVRGRGIPSTDTQYFGPGTRLTVL.

The gene calls are TRBV7-7 and TRBJ2-5; a weak D match, TRBD2 (6 bases). This CDR3 is built from 15 residues. Germline CDR1 reads SSHAT; CDR2 reads FNYEAQ (reference sequence). The V end lost 3 bases, the J end lost 3 bases, and 14 bases lay between the germline ends. This chain's CDR3 is CASSFLTSGEETQYF. CDR3 sequence (DNA): TGTGCCAGCAGCTTCCTGACTAGTGGGGAAGAGACCCAGTACTTC.

To note about this clone: A junction boundary mismatches the germline segment, possibly from a read error. This rearrangement joins TRBV2 to TRBJ2-3; D is ambiguous. Germline CDR1 and CDR2: SNHLY and FYNNEI. The CDR3 extends over 15 amino acids. CDR3: CASSEGNVLRDTQYF. CDR3 DNA: TGTGCCAGCAGCGAAGGCAATGTCCTCCGAGATACGCAGTATTTT.

The chain combines TRBV2 with TRBJ2-3; D is undetermined. Germline CDR1 and CDR2: SNHLY and FYNNEI. There are 13 residues in the CDR3. The ends were cut back, 2 bases at V and 4 bases at J, with 7 bases in the middle. The CDR3 reads CASSEWAADTQYF. The CDR3 DNA is TGTGCCAGCAGTGAATGGGCGGCAGATACGCAGTATTTT.

J is TRBJ2-7 and V is TRBV10-2; D call uncertain. The CDR3 runs 13 residues. The ends were cut back, 4 bases at V and 4 bases at J, with 11 bases in the middle. Germline V gene sequence: CDR1 WSHSY, CDR2 SAAADI. The CDR3 DNA sequence: TGCGCCAGCAGTGGAGGACGGCAATACGAGCAGTACTTC. Translating it yields CASSGGRQYEQYF.

The rearrangement links TRBV4-1 to TRBJ2-3, with 8 bases identical to TRBD2. Germline CDR1 is MGHRA and CDR2 is YSYEKL. Trimming cost V 1 base and J 4 bases; bases outside gene matches: 7. CDR3 size: 16 residues. The CDR3 loop reads CASSQGTSFRSDTQYF. CDR3 DNA: TGCGCCAGCAGCCAAGGGACTAGCTTTAGGTCAGATACGCAGTATTTT.